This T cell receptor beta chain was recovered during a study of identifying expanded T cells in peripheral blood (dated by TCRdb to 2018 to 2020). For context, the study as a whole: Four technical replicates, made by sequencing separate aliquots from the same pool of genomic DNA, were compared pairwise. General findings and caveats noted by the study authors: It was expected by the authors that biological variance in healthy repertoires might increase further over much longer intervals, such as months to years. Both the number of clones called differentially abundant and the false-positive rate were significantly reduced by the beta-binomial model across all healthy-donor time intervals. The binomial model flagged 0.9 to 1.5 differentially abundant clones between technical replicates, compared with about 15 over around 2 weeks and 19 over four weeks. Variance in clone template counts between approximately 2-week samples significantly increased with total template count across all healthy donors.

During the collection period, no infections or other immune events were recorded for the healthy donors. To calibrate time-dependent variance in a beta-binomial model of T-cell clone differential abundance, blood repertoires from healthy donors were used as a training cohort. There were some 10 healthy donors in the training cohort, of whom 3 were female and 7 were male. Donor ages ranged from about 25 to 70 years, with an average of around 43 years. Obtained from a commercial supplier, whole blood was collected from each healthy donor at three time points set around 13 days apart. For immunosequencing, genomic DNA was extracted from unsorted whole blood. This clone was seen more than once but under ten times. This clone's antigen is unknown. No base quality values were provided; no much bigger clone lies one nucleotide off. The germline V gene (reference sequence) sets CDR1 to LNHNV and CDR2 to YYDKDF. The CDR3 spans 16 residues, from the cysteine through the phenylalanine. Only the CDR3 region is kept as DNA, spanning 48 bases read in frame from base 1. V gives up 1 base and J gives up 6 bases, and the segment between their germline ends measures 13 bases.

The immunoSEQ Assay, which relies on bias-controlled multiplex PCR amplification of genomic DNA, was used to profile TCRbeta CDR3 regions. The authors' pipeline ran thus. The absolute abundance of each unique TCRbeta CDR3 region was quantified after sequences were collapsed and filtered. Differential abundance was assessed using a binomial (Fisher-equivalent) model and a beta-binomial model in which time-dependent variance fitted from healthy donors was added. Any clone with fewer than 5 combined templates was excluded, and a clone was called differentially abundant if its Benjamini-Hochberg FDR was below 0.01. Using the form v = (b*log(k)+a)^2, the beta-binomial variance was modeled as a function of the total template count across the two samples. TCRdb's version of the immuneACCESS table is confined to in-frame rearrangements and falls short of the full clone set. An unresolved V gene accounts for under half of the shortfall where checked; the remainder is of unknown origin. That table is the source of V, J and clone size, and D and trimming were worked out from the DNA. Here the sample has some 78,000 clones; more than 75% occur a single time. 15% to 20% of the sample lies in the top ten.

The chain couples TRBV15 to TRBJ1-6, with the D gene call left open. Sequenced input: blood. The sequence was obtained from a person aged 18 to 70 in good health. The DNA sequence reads TGTGCCACCAGCAGAGGGCAGGCGGATCTTAATTCACCCCTCCACTTT. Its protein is CATSRGQADLNSPLHF.